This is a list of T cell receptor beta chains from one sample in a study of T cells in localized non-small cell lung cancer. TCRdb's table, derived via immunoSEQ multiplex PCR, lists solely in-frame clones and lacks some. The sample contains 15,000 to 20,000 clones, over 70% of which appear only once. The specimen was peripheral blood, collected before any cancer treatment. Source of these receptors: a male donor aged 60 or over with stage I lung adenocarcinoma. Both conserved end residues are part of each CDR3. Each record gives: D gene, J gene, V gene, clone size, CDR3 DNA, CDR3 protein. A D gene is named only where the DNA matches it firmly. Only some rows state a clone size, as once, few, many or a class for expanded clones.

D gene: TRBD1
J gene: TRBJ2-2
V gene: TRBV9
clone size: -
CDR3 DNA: TGTGCCAGCAGCGTAGCAGGGGGCACCGGGGAGCTGTTTTTT
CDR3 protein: CASSVAGGTGELFF

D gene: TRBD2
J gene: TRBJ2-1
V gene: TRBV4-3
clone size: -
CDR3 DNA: TGCGCCAGCAGCCAAGATTTTTCGGGACTAGAGCAGTTCTTC
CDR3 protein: CASSQDFSGLEQFF

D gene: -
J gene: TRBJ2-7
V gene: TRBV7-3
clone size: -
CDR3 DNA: TGTGCCAGCAGTTACGGGGGAACCTCCTACGAGCAGTACTTC
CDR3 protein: CASSYGGTSYEQYF

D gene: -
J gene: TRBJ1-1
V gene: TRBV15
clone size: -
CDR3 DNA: TGTGCCACCAGCAGAGATCTACGGACTGAAGCTTTCTTT
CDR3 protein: CATSRDLRTEAFF

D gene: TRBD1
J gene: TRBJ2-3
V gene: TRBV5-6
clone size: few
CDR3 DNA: TGTGCCAGCAGCTTGATCCGGACAGGACCCCAGGGGGATACGCAGTATTTT
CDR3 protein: CASSLIRTGPQGDTQYF

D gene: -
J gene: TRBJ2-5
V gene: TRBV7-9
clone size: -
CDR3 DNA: TGTGCCAGCAGCTCCGGCTACCGGGACGCCGGTCAAGAGACCCAGTACTTC
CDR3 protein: CASSSGYRDAGQETQYF

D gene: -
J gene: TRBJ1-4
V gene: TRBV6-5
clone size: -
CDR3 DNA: TGTGCCAGCAGCCCTCGGGGCGAAAAACTGTTTTTT
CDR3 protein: CASSPRGEKLFF

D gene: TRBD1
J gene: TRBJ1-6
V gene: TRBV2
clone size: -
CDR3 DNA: TGTGCCAGCAGAGACGACAGGGGAAGTAATTCACCCCTCCACTTT
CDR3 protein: CASRDDRGSNSPLHF

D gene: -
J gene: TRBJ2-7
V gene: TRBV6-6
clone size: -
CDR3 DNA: TGTGCCAGCGGGGACGGAACCTACGAGCAGTACTTC
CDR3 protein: CASGDGTYEQYF

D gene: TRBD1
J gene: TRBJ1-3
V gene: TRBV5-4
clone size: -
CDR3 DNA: TGTGCCAGCAGCTTCACAGGGGGAGGAAACACCATATATTTT
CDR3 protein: CASSFTGGGNTIYF

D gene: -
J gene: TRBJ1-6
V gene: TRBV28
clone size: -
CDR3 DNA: TGTGCCAGCAGTTTATCGCCGGACCATTCACCCCTCCACTTT
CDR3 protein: CASSLSPDHSPLHF

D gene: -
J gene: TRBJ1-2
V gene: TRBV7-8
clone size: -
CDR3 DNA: TGTGCCAGCAGCTTAGGCCGGCTGGGATCACGGACGGGAGGCTACACCTTC
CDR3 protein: CASSLGRLGSRTGGYTF

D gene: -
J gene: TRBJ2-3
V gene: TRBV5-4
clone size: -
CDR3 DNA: TGTGCCAGCAGCCTCACAGGGGGGGGAACGCAGTATTTT
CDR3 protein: CASSLTGGGTQYF

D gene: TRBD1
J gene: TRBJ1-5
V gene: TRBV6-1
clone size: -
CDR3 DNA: TGTGCCAGCAGTGAACAGACAGGGGGTCAGCCCCAGCATTTT
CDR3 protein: CASSEQTGGQPQHF

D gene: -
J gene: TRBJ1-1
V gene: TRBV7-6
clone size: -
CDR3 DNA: TGTGCCAGCAGCTTCGAACCCTCGAGCGACACTGAAGCTTTCTTT
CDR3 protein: CASSFEPSSDTEAFF

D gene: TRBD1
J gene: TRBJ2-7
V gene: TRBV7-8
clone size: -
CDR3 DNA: TGTGCCAGCAGCCCGTTTGGACAGGCAAGCTACGAGCAGTACTTC
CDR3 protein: CASSPFGQASYEQYF

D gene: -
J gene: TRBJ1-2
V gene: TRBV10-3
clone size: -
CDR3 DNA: TGTGCCATCAGTGAGTCCCGGGAAAACTATGGCTACACCTTC
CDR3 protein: CAISESRENYGYTF

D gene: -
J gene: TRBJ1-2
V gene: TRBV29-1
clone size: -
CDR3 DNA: TGCAGCGTTGAATGGGCAGGGATTGAGGGCTACACCTTC
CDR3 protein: CSVEWAGIEGYTF

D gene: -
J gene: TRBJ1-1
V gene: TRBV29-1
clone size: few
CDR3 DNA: TGCAGCGTTGAAAGAAGGTGGAACACTGAAGCTTTCTTT
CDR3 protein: CSVERRWNTEAFF

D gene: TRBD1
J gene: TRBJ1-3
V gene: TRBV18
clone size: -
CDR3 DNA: TGTGCCAGCTCACCACTGACAGGGGATGGAAACACCATATATTTT
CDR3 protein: CASSPLTGDGNTIYF

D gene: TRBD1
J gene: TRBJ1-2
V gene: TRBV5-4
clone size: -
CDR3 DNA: TGTGCCAGCAGCTCCGACAGGGGGAACTATGGCTACACCTTC
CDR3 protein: CASSSDRGNYGYTF

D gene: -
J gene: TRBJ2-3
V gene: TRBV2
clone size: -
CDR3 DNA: TGTGCCAGCAGTCCCGCCAGAGATACGCAGTATTTT
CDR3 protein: CASSPARDTQYF

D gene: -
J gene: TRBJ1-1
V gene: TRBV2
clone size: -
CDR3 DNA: TGTGCCAGCAGAGGGTATTGGGAGGACACTGAAGCTTTCTTT
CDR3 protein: CASRGYWEDTEAFF

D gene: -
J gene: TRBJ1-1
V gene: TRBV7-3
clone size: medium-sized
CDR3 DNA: TGTGCCAGCAGCCCCCTGGGGGCTATGAACACTGAAGCTTTCTTT
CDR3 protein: CASSPLGAMNTEAFF

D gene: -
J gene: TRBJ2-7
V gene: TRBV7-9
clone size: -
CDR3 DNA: TGTGCCAGCAGCCGAGGGGGACTGGTCTACGAGCAGTACTTC
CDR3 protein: CASSRGGLVYEQYF

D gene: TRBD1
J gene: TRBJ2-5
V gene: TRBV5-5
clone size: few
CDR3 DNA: TGTGCCAGCAGCCAGACAGGGGGCCCCACGACCCAGTACTTC
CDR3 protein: CASSQTGGPTTQYF

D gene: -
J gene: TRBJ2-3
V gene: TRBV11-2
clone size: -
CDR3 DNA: TGTGCCAGCAGCTTAGATAGGGATACGCAGTATTTT
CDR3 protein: CASSLDRDTQYF

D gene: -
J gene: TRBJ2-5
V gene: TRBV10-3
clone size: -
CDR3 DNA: TGTGCCATCAGTGGATCAACAGCGGAAGAGACCCAGTACTTC
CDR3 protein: CAISGSTAEETQYF

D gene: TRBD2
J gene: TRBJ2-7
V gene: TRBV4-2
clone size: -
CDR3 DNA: TGTGCCAGCAGCCTGGGACTAGCGGGAGGCCTCTCCTACGAGCAGTACTTC
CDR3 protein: CASSLGLAGGLSYEQYF

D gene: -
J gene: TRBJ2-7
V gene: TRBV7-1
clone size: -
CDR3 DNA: TGTGCCAGCAGCTTGGGGGGACTGACCTACGAGCAGTACTTC
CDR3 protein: CASSLGGLTYEQYF

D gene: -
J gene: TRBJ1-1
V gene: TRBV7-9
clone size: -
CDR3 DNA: TGTGCCAGCAGCTTAGCATCGACACCGAACACTGAAGCTTTCTTT
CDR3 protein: CASSLASTPNTEAFF

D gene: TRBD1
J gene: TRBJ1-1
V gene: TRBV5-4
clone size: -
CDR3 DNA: TGTGCCAGCAGCCTGGGTGGGACAGGGCCAAACACTGAAGCTTTCTTT
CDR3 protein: CASSLGGTGPNTEAFF

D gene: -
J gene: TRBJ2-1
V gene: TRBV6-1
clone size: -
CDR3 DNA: TGTGCCAGCAGCGCAAGTGGGTCTTCGGATGAGCAGTTCTTC
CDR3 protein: CASSASGSSDEQFF